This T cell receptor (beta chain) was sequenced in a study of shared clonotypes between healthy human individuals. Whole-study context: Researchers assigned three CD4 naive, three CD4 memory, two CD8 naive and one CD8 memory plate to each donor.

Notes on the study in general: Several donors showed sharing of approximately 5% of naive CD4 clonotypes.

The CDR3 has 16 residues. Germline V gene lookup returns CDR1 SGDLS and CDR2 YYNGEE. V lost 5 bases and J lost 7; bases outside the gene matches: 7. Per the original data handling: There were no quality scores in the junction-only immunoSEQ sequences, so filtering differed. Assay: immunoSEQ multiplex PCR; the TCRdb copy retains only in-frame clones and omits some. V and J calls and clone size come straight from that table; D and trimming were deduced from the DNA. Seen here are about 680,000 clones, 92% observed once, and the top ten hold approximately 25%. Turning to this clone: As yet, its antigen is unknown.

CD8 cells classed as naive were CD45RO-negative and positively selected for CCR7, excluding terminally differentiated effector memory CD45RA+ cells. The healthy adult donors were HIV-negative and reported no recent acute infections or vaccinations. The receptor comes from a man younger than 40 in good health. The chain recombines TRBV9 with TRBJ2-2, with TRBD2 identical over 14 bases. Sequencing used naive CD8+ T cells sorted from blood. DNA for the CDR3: TGTGCCAGCAGTAGACTAGCGGGAGGGCCTAACGGGGAGCTGTTTTTT. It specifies CASSRLAGGPNGELFF.